This TCR beta chain is drawn from a study of T cell responses to AZD1222 COVID-19 vaccine. Sequencing used immunoSEQ multiplex PCR; TCRdb keeps in-frame clones, though not all of them. Of some 110,000 clones in the sample, 86% are singletons; the top ten hold approximately 18%. The ends were cut back, 0 bases at V and 5 bases at J, with 8 bases in the middle. The germline CDR1 and CDR2 sequences are SGHRS and YFSETQ. This CDR3 has 13 residues. The sequencing here drew on peripheral blood, taken 28 days after the second AZD1222 dose. The clonotype was recovered from an adult who received the AZD1222 COVID-19 vaccine. The rearrangement uses TRBV5-1 and TRBJ1-2; unclear D gene. The CDR3 DNA reads TGCGCCAGCAGCTTGGACGGGGTTTATGGCTACACCTTC. The encoded protein is CASSLDGVYGYTF.